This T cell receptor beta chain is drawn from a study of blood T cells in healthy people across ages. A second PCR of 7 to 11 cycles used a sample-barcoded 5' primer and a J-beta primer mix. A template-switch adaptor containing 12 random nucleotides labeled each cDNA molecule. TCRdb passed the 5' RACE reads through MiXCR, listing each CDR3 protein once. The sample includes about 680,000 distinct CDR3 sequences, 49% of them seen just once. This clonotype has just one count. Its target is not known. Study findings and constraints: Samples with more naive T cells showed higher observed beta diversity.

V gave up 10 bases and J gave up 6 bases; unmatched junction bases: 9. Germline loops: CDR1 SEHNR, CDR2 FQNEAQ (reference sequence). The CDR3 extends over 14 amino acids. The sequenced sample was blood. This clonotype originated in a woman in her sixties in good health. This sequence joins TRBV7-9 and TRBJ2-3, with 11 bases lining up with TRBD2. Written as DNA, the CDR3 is TGTGCCACCCCCATAGCGGGAGGGCCGGATACGCAGTATTTT. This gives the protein CATPIAGGPDTQYF.